This T cell receptor (beta chain) was obtained from a study of regulatory T cells in long-lasting Graves disease. Across the study: Persistent Graves' disease denoted over 5 years of antithyroid drugs plus positive TSH receptor antibodies. Study-wide results and limits: TCR diversity was lower in persistent Graves' patients (versus newly diagnosed ones). Clonotypes that were public and shared totalled 2,500 to 3,500 in persistent patients versus 900 to 1,000 in new patients. Favoring TRBV28, TRBJ1-2 and TRBJ2-5 was a feature seen in persistent disease.

The sample's time point: persistent/refractory GD, antithyroid drugs over 5 years with positive TRAb. Extracted RNA from PBMCs served as the source of the TCR library. The sample holds many counts of this clonotype. The antigen is not known. CDR1 is SNHLY, CDR2 FYNNEI, per germline. The CDR3 totals 13 residues. V dropped 6 bases and J dropped 7; count of bases not matched to a gene: 7. Arm-PCR of CDR3 regions with iRepertoire HTBI primers generated TCR beta libraries. TCRdb processed the multiplex PCR reads anew with MiXCR; each CDR3 protein has one entry. The table has about 470,000 distinct CDR3 sequences, approximately 21% seen once.

The sequence was obtained from a female donor with Graves disease. The specimen was peripheral blood mononuclear cells (PBMCs), collected when the disease was refractory, from a patient treated with antithyroid drugs. The chain uses TRBV2 and TRBJ1-2; TRBD1 aligns across 8 bases. The CDR3 loop is CASRATGGAGYTF. The CDR3 region has the DNA TGTGCCAGCAGAGCCACAGGGGGGGCTGGCTACACCTTC.